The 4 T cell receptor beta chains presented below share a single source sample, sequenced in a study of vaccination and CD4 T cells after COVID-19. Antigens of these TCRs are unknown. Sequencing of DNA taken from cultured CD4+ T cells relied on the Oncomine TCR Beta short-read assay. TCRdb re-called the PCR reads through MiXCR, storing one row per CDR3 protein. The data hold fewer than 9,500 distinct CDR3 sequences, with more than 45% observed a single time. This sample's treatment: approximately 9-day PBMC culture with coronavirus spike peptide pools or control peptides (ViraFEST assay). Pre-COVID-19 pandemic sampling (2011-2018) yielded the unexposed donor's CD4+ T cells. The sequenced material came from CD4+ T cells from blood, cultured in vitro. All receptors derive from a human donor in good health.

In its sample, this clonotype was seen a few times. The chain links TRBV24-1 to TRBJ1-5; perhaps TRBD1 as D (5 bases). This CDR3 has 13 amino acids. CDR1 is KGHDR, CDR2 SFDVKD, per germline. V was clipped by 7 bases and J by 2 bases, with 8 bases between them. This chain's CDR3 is CATSRDRNQPQHF. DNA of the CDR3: TGTGCCACCAGCCGGGACCGCAATCAGCCCCAGCATTTT.

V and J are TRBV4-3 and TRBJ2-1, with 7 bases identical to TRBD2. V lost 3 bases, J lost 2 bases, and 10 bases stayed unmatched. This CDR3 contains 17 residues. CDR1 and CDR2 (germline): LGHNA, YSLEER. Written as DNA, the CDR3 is TGCGCCAGCAGCCAGCACCTTGGGCGGGGGACCTACAATGAGCAGTTCTTC. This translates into CASSQHLGRGTYNEQFF.

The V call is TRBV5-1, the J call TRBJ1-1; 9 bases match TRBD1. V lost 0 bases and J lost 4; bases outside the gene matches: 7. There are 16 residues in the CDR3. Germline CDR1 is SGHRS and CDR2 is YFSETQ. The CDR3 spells CASSLDGQGISTEAFF. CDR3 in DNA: TGCGCCAGCAGCTTGGATGGACAGGGGATTTCCACTGAAGCTTTCTTT.

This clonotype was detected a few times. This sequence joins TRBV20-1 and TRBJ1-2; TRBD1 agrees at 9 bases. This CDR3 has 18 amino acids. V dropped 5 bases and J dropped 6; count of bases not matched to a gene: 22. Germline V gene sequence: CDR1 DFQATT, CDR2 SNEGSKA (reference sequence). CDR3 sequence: CSAHATSVGTGFAHGYTF. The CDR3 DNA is TGCAGTGCTCATGCAACTTCGGTTGGGACAGGGTTTGCCCATGGCTACACCTTC.